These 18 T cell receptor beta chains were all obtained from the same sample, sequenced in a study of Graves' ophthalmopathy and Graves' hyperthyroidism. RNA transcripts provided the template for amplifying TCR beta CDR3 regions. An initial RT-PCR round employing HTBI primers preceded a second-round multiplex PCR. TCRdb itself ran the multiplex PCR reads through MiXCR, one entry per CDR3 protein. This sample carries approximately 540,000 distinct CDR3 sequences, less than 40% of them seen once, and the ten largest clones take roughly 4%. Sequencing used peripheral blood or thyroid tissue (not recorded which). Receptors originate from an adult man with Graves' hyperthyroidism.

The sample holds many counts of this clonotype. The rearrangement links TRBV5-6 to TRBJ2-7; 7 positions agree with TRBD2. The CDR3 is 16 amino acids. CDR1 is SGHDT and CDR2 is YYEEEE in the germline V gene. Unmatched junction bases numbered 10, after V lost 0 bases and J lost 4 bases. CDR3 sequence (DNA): TGTGCCAGCAGCTTGGTCGTAACTCGGGAGGTGTACGAGCAGTACTTC. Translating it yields CASSLVVTREVYEQYF.

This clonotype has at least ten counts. In DNA form, the CDR3 reads TGTGCCAGCAGGATGACTACTGAAGCTTTCTTT. Translating it yields CASRMTTEAFF. The chain combines TRBV2 with TRBJ1-1; D gene uncertain. V was clipped by 6 bases and J by 5 bases, with 7 bases between them. The CDR3 spans 11 residues. In germline, CDR1 is SNHLY, CDR2 FYNNEI.

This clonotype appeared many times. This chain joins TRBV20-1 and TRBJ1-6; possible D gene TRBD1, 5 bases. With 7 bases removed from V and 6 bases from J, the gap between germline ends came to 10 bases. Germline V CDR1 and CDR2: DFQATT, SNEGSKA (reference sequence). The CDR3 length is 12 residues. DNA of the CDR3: TGCAGTGTCGGCAGGGTTAATTCACCCCTCCACTTT. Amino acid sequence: CSVGRVNSPLHF.

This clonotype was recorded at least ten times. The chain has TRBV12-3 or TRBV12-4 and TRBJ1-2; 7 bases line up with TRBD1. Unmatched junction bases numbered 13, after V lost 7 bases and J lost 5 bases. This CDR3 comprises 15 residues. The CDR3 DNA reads TGTGCCAGCACCCCTCAGGGGGGGTTAGGGTATGGCTACACCTTC. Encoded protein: CASTPQGGLGYGYTF.

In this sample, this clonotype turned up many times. CDR3 loop: CASSLSDRVDGYTF. In nucleotides, the CDR3 is TGTGCCAGCAGTTTATCGGACAGGGTGGATGGCTACACCTTC. This chain connects TRBV28 to TRBJ1-2; 8 bases align to TRBD1. The CDR3 is 14 residues long. V was clipped by 1 base and J by 6 bases; unmatched bases: 4. From germline, CDR1 is MDHEN and CDR2 SYDVKM.

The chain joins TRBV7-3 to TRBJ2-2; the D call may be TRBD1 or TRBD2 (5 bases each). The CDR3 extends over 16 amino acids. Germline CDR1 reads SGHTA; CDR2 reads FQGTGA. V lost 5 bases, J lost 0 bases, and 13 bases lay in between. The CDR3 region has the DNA TGTGCCAGCAGCCCAGGGACCGGGCCGAACACCGGGGAGCTGTTTTTT. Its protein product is CASSPGTGPNTGELFF. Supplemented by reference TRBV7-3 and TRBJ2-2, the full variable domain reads GAGVSQTPSNKVTEKGKYVELRCDPISGHTALYWYRQSLGQGPEFLIYFQGTGAADDSGLPNDRFFAVRPEGSVSTLKIQRTERGDSAVYLCASSPGTGPNTGELFFGEGSRLTVL.

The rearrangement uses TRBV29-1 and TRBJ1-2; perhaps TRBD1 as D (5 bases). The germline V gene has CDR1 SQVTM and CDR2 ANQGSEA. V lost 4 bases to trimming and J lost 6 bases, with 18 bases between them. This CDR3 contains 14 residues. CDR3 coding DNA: TGCAGCGTTGCGGATCAGGGATACGACAATGGCTACACCTTC. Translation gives CSVADQGYDNGYTF. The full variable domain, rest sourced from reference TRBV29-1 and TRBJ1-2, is SAVISQKPSRDICQRGTSLTIQCQVDSQVTMMFWYRQQPGQSLTLIATANQGSEATYESGFVIDKFPISRPNLTFSTLTVSNMSPEDSSIYLCSVADQGYDNGYTFGSGTRLTVV.

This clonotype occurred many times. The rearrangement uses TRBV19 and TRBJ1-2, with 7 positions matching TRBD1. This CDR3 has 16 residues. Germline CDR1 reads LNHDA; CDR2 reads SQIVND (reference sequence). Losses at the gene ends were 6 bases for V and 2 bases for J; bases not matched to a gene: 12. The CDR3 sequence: CASRNRGLTVNYGYTF. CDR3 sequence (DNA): TGTGCCAGTAGGAACAGGGGTTTAACCGTCAACTATGGCTACACCTTC.

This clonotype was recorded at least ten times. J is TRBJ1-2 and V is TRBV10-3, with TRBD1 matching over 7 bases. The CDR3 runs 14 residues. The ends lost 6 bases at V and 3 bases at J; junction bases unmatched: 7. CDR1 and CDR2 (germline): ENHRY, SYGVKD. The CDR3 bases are TGTGCCATCAGAGCCGGGACAGAGGACTATGGCTACACCTTC. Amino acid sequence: CAIRAGTEDYGYTF.

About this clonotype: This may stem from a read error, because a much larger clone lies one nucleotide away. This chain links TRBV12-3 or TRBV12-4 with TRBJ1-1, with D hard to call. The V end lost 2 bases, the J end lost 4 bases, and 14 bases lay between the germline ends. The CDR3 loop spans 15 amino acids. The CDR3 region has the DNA TGTGCCAGCAGTTTACTCGGGGTCAGCGGCACTGAAGCTTTCTTT. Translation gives CASSLLGVSGTEAFF.

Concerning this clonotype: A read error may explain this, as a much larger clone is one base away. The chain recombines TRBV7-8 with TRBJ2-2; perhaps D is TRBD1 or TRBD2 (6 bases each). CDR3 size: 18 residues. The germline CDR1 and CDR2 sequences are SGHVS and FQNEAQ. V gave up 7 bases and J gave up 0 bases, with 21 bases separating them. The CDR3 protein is CASNRRATGAANTGELFF. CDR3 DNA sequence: TGTGCCAGCAACAGGCGGGCGACGGGGGCAGCGAACACCGGGGAGCTGTTTTTT.

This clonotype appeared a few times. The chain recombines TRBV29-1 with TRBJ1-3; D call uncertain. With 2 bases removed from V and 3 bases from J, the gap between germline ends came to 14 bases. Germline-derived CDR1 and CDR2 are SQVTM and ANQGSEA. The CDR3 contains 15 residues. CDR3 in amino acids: CSVEYGDRYGNTIYF. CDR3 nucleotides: TGCAGCGTTGAATACGGAGACCGGTATGGAAACACCATATATTTT.

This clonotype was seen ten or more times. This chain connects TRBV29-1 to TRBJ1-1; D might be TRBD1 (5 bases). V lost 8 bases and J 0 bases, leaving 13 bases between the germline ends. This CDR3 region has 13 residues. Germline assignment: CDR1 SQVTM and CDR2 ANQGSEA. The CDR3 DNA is TGCAGCATGACAGCACGGATGAACACTGAAGCTTTCTTT. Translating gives CSMTARMNTEAFF.

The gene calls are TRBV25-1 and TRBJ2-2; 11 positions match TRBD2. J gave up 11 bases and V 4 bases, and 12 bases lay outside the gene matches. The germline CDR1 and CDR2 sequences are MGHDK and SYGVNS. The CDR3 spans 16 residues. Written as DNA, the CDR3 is TGTGCCAGCAGTGCTTCCGTAGCGGGAGGGCCCAATGAGCTGTTTTTT. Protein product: CASSASVAGGPNELFF. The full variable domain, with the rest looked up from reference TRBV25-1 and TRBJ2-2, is EADIYQTPRYLVIGTGKKITLECSQTMGHDKMYWYQQDPGMELHLIHYSYGVNSTEKGDLSSESTVSRIRTEHFPLTLESARPSHTSQYLCASSASVAGGPNELFFGEGSRLTVL.

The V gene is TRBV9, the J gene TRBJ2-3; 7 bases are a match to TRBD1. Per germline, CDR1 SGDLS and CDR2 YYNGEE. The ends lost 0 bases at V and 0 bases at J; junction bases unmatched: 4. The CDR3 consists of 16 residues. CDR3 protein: CASSVGQGASTDTQYF. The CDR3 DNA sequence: TGTGCCAGCAGCGTAGGACAGGGAGCTAGCACAGATACGCAGTATTTT.

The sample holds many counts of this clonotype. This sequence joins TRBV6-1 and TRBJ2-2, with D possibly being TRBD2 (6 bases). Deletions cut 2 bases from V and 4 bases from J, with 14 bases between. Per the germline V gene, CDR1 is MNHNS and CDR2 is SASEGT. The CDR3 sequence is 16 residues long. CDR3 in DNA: TGTGCCAGCAGTGAAACTGGTCAGGGAGGCACCGGGGAGCTGTTTTTT. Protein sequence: CASSETGQGGTGELFF.

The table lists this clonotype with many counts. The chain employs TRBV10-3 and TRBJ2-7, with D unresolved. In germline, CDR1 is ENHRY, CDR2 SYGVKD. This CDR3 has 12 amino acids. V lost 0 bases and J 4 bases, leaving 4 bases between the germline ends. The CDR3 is CAISESGYEQYF. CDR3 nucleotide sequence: TGTGCCATCAGTGAGTCCGGGTACGAGCAGTACTTC.

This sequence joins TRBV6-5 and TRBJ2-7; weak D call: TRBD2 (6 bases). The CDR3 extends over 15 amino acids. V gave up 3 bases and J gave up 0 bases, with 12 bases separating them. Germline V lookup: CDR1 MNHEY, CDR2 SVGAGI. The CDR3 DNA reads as TGTGCCAGCAGTTATCCAGCGGGTTCCTCCTACGAGCAGTACTTC. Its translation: CASSYPAGSSYEQYF.